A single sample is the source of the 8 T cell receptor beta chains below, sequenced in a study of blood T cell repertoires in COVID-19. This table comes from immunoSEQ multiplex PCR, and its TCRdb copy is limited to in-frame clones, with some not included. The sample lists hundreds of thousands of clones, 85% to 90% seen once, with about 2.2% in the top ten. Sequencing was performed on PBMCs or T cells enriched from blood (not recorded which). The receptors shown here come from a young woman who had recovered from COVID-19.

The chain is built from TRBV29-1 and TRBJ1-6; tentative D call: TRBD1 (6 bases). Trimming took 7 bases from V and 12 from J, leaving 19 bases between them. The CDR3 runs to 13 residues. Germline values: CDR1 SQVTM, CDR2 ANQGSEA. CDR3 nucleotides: TGCAGCGGTGTACTCCAGGGGCAAAGACCCCTCCACTTT. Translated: CSGVLQGQRPLHF.

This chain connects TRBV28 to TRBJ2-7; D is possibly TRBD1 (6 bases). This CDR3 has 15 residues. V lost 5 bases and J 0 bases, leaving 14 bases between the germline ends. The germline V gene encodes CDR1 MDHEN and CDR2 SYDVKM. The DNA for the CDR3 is TGTGCCAGCAGTGTCCCACAGGGCAGCTCCTACGAGCAGTACTTC. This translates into CASSVPQGSSYEQYF.

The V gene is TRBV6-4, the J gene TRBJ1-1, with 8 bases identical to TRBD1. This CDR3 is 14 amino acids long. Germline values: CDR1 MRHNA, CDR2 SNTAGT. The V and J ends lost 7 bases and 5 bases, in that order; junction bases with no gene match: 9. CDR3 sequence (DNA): TGTGCCAGCACTCCCGGACAGGGACAGACTGAAGCTTTCTTT. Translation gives CASTPGQGQTEAFF.

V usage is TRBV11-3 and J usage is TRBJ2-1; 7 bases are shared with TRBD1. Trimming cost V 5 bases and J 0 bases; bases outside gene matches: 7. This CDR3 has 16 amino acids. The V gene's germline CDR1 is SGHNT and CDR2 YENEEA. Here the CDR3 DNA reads TGTGCCAGCAGCGGAAACCGGGACAGCTCCTACAATGAGCAGTTCTTC. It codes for CASSGNRDSSYNEQFF. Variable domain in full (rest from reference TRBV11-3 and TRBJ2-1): EAGVVQSPRYKIIEKKQPVAFWCNPISGHNTLYWYLQNLGQGPELLIRYENEEAVDDSQLPKDRFSAERLKGVDSTLKIQPAELGDSAVYLCASSGNRDSSYNEQFFGPGTRLTVL.

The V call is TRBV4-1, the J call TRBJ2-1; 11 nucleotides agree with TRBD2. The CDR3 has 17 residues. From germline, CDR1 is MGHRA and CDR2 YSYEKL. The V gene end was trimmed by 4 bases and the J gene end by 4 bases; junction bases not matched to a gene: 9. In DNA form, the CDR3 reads TGCGCCAGCAGCCCCAGAGGACTAGCGGGTTCTTACAATGAGCAGTTCTTC. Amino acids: CASSPRGLAGSYNEQFF.

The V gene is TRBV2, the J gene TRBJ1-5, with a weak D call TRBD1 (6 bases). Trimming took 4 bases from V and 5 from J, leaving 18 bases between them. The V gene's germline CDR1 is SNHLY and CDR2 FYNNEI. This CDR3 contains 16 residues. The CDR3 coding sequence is TGTGCCAGCAGTGGACAGACAGGTTCCTTCGATCAGCCCCAGCATTTT. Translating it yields CASSGQTGSFDQPQHF.

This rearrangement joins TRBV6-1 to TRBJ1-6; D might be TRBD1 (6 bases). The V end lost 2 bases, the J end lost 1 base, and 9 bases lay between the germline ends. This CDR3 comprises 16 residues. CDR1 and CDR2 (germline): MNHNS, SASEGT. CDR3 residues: CASSEQRGSYNSPLHF. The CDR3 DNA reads TGTGCCAGCAGTGAACAAAGGGGGTCCTATAATTCACCCCTCCACTTT.

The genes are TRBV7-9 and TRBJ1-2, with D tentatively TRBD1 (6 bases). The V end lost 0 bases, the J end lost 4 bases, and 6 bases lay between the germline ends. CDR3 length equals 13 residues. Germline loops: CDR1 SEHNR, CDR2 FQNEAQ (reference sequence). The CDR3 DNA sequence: TGTGCCAGCAGCTTAGCAGGGGGCTATGGCTACACCTTC. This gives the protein CASSLAGGYGYTF.